The 2 T cell receptor beta chains below all came from one sample that was sequenced in a study of blood T cell repertoires in COVID-19. TCRdb's copy holds only in-frame clones and misses some; the assay was immunoSEQ multiplex PCR. The repertoire holds under 200,000 clones, with around 77% as singletons. Sequenced sample: peripheral blood. The receptor source for this set is a man between 65 and 80 years old with acute or convalescent COVID-19.

The chain employs TRBV5-4 and TRBJ2-7; weak D call: TRBD1 (6 bases). CDR3 length: 15 amino acids. Germline CDR1 SGHNT, CDR2 YYREEE (reference sequence). With 0 bases removed from V and 5 bases from J, the gap between germline ends came to 15 bases. In nucleotides, the CDR3 is TGTGCCAGCAGCTTGGATGGCAGGGGTCCCAACGAGCAGTACTTC. It specifies CASSLDGRGPNEQYF.

V is TRBV11-2 and J is TRBJ2-1; 7 nucleotides line up with TRBD1. In germline, CDR1 is SGHAT, CDR2 FQNNGV. Losses at the gene ends were 7 bases for V and 8 bases for J; bases not matched to a gene: 8. This CDR3 is built from 13 residues. CDR3 DNA: TGTGCCAGCAAGAGGGTGCAGGGGGATGAGCAGTTCTTC. This translates into CASKRVQGDEQFF.